This T cell receptor beta chain originates from a study of cytomegalovirus exposure and HLA in healthy donors. PCR was performed using 60 Vbeta and 13 Jbeta primers. Measured with immunoSEQ multiplex PCR; TCRdb has only the in-frame clones, and not every one. The sample carries about 110,000 clones, around four fifths recorded once. This CDR3 has 16 residues. Trimming cost V 6 bases and J 4 bases; bases outside gene matches: 11. CDR1 and CDR2 from the germline V gene are SGHNT and YENEEA. Turning to this clone: This sample also contains other DNA sequences that code for the same CDR3.

The TCR comes from a woman aged 60-75 years in good health and CMV-seropositive. The V and J genes are TRBV11-3 and TRBJ2-2; TRBD2 agrees at 7 bases. The sample was PBMCs. This chain's CDR3 is CASSRGEAAGTGELFF. CDR3 coding DNA: TGTGCCAGCAGTCGGGGGGAGGCGGCGGGCACCGGGGAGCTGTTTTTT. Variable domain in full (rest from reference TRBV11-3 and TRBJ2-2): EAGVVQSPRYKIIEKKQPVAFWCNPISGHNTLYWYLQNLGQGPELLIRYENEEAVDDSQLPKDRFSAERLKGVDSTLKIQPAELGDSAVYLCASSRGEAAGTGELFFGEGSRLTVL.